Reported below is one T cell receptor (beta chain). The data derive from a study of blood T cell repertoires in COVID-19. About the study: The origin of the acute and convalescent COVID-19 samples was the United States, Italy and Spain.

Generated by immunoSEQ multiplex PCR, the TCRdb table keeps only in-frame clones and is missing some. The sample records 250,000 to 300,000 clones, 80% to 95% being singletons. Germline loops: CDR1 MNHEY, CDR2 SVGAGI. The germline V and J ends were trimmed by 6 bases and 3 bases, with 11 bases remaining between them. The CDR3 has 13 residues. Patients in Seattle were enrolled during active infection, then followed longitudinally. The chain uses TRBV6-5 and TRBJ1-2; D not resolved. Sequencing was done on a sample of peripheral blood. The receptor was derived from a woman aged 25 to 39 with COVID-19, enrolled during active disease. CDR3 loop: CASSLSGDYGYTF. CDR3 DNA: TGTGCCAGCAGCCTTAGCGGGGACTATGGCTACACCTTC.